The next 8 T cell receptor beta chains were all read from a single sample in a study of T cell clonality in common variable immunodeficiency. Measured with immunoSEQ multiplex PCR; TCRdb has only the in-frame clones, and not every one. Singletons are absent from the sample, which has about 42,000 clones. Input material: peripheral blood mononuclear cells. These receptor sequences come from a person aged 18 to 70 in good health.

This clone was observed a few times. The sequence runs out 3 residues before the end of the CDR3; the remainder is reconstructed from the germline J gene. The rearrangement uses TRBV7-9 and TRBJ2-1; 11 bases line up with TRBD2. CDR1 and CDR2 from the germline V gene are SEHNR and FQNEAQ (reference sequence). J lost 7 bases, V lost 6 bases, and 8 bases had no gene match. CDR3 length equals 15 residues. CDR3: CASSRSSGRTNEQFF. CDR3 DNA, as far as it was read: TGTGCCAGCAGTCGATCTAGCGGGAGGACAAATGAG.

This clone was observed a handful of times. The missing CDR3 end, 3 residues past where the read stops, is filled in from the germline J gene. J is TRBJ1-1 and V is TRBV19; tentative D call: TRBD1 (6 bases). V dropped 8 bases and J dropped 5 bases, with 9 bases sitting between them. The CDR3 contains 11 residues. The germline CDR1 and CDR2 sequences are LNHDA and SQIVND (reference sequence). The CDR3 protein is CASSQGTEAFF. Partial CDR3 DNA: TGTGCCAGTTCACAGGGAACTGAA.

The table lists this clone with many counts. The DNA read from the CDR3 is TGCGCCAGCAGCCAAGAGAGGTCAACGAGATCCTACGAG. Translated: CASSQERSTRSYE. The CDR3 in its entirety is CASSQERSTRSYEQYF. The chain combines TRBV4-1 with TRBJ2-7; D uncertain. The read terminates 3 residues before the CDR3 end, so the remaining end is supplied by the germline J gene. The CDR3 covers 16 residues. Trimming left V 0 bases short and J 1 base short, with 13 bases between. Germline values: CDR1 MGHRA, CDR2 YSYEKL.

This clone came up many times. The CDR3 extends 3 residues past the end of the read, so its final part is completed from the germline J gene. V usage is TRBV6-4 and J usage is TRBJ2-3, with TRBD2 as a possible D gene (5 bases). CDR3 size: 13 residues. V was trimmed by 4 bases and J by 0 bases, leaving 5 bases between them. CDR1 MRHNA and CDR2 SNTAGT come from the germline V gene. The CDR3 loop reads CASSGGSTDTQYF. The CDR3 bases that were read are TGTGCCAGCAGTGGCGGGAGCACAGATACG.

This clone was detected ten times or more. The read comes to an end 3 residues before the CDR3 does, leaving the germline J gene to fill in the end. The chain is built from TRBV2 and TRBJ1-5, with D tentatively TRBD1 (5 bases). The germline V gene has CDR1 SNHLY and CDR2 FYNNEI. This CDR3 is built from 15 residues. V was shortened by 3 bases and J by 7 bases, with 16 bases between the two germline ends. The CDR3 bases that were read are TGTGCCAGCAGTGAGGGGGGTATGACGATGCAGCCC. It specifies CASSEGGMTMQP. The full-length CDR3 reads as CASSEGGMTMQPQHF.

This clone has ten or more counts. The read ends 3 residues before the CDR3 terminus; that terminus is restored from the germline J gene. This chain uses TRBV10-3 with TRBJ1-5, with D perhaps matching TRBD1 (5 bases). Germline assignment: CDR1 ENHRY and CDR2 SYGVKD. V shed 3 bases and J shed 4 bases, with 13 bases lying between them. This CDR3 contains 15 residues. CDR3 bases read: TGTGCCATCAGTGACGCCGCAGGGAATAATCAGCCC. This translates into CAISDAAGNNQP. The whole CDR3 protein is CAISDAAGNNQPQHF.

This clone has at least ten counts. The read ends 3 residues before the CDR3 terminus; that terminus is restored from the germline J gene. V usage is TRBV10-3 and J usage is TRBJ1-2; 7 nucleotides line up with TRBD1. V lost 2 bases, J lost 7 bases, and 4 bases stayed unmatched. There are 13 residues in the CDR3. The germline V gene encodes CDR1 ENHRY and CDR2 SYGVKD. The CDR3 is CAISEDRAAGYTF. The sequenced part of the CDR3 DNA is TGTGCCATCAGTGAGGACAGGGCGGCTGGC.

The sample holds many counts of this clone. The read comes to an end 3 residues before the CDR3 does, leaving the germline J gene to fill in the end. The gene calls are TRBV12-3 or TRBV12-4 and TRBJ1-1; 7 bases align to TRBD1. Trimming cost V 7 bases and J 0 bases; bases outside gene matches: 5. CDR3 length: 14 residues. The CDR3 DNA, read in part, is TGTGCCAGCATGCCGGGACAGATGAACACTGAA. It is translated as CASMPGQMNTE. The complete CDR3 sequence is CASMPGQMNTEAFF.